The clone carrying this T cell receptor (beta chain) was counted a few times. No antigen is known for it. One end of the junction does not line up with germline, which may come from a read error. Findings and limits, study-wide: Tumor memory CD4+ T cell TCR gene usage clustered with blood and lymph node memory CD4+ cells and lymph node naive CD4+ cells.

CDR3 length: 18 amino acids. TCRdb used MiXCR to reprocess the 5' RACE reads, holding one entry per CDR3 protein. The sample yields around 33,000 distinct CDR3 sequences, around 24% seen once. The receptor's source is a female donor with breast cancer. The specimen sequenced was memory CD4+ T cells sorted from blood. This sample's subset: memory CD4+ T cells, CD4+CD45RO+CD25-. The rearrangement joins TRBV12-3 or TRBV12-4 to TRBJ2-4, with 14 nucleotides matching TRBD2. The CDR3: CASSPRLAGGLAKNTQYF. The CDR3 DNA is TGTGCCAGCAGTCCCAGACTAGCGGGAGGGCTAGCCAAAAACACTCAGTACTTC.